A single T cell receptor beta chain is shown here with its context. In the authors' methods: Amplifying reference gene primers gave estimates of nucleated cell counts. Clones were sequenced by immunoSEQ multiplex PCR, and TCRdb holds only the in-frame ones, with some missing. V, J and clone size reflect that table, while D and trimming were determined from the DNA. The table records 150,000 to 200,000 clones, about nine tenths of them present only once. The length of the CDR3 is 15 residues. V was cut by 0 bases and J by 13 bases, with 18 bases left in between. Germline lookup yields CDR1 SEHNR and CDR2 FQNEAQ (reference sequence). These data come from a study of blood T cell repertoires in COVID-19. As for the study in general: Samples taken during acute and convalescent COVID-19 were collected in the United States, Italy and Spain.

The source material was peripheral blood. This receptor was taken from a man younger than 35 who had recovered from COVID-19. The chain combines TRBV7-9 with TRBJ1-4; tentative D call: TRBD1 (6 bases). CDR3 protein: CASSLAGRGGGRLFF. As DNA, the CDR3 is TGTGCCAGCAGCTTAGCGGGCCGGGGGGGCGGAAGACTGTTTTTT. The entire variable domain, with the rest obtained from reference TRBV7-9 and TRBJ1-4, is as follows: DTGVSQNPRHKITKRGQNVTFRCDPISEHNRLYWYRQTLGQGPEFLTYFQNEAQLEKSRLLSDRFSAERPKGSFSTLEIQRTEQGDSAMYLCASSLAGRGGGRLFFGSGTQLSVL.